Reported below is one T cell receptor beta chain. No antigen is known for it. These data are taken from a study of memory CD4+ T cells and cytomegalovirus serostatus. Study-level results: Suggested: most of the CMV-linked TCR signature lies in CD4+ memory cells.

How the authors handled the data: Out-of-frame sequences were removed, leaving roughly 2.1 million distinct TCRbeta sequences. Assay used: immunoSEQ multiplex PCR; TCRdb lists only in-frame clones, some missing. The D gene and trimming were derived from the DNA, and the V and J assignments and clone size from that table. Here the sample spans some 73,000 clones, 78% being singletons. The CDR3 length is 13 residues. V lost 5 bases, J lost 10 bases, and 6 bases stayed unmatched. The V gene's germline CDR1 is SNHLY and CDR2 FYNNEI. The sort gate was single viable CD3+CD4+CD8-CD45RO+ cells for memory CD4+ T cells.

The clonotype was recovered from an adult in good health and CMV-seropositive. The V and J genes are TRBV2 and TRBJ2-7; 12 positions match TRBD1. Sequences were obtained from memory CD4+ T cells from blood. CDR3 in DNA: TGTGCCAGCAGTCCTATGGGGACAGGGGGCCAGTACGTC. This translates into CASSPMGTGGQYV.